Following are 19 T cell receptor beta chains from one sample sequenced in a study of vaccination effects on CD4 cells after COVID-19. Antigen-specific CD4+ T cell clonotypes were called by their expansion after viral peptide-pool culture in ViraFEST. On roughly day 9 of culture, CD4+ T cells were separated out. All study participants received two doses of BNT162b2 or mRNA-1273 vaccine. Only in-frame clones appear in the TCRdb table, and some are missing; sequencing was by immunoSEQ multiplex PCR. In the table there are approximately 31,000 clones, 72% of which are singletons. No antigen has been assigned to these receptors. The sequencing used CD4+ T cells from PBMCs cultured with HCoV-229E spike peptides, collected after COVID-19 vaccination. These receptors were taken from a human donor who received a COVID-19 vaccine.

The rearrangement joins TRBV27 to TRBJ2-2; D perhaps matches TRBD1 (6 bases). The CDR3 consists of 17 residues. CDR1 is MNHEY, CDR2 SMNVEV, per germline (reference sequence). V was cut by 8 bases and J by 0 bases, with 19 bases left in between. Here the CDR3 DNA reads TGTGCCAGCCCCTCACCGGTTGAGGGGGCGAACACCGGGGAGCTGTTTTTT. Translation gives CASPSPVEGANTGELFF.

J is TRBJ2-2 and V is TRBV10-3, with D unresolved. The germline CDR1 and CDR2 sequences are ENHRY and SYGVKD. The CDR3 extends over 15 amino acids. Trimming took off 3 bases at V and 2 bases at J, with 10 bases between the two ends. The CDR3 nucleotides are TGTGCCATCAGTGATGGCAGCCCCAACACCGGGGAGCTGTTTTTT. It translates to CAISDGSPNTGELFF.

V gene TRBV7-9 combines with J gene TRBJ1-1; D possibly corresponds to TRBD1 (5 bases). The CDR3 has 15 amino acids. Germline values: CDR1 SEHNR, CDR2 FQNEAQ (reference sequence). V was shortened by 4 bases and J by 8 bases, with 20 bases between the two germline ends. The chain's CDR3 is CASSSGRGRQREAFF. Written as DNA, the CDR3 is TGTGCCAGCAGCTCGGGGCGTGGGCGACAGCGGGAAGCTTTCTTT.

The CDR3 sequence is CASSPTGRGYTF. CDR3 DNA sequence: TGTGCCAGCAGTCCGACAGGGCGAGGTTACACCTTC. The chain combines TRBV6-1 with TRBJ1-2; TRBD1 matches at 7 bases. Germline V gene lookup returns CDR1 MNHNS and CDR2 SASEGT. This CDR3 has 12 residues. The V and J ends lost 5 bases and 11 bases, in that order; junction bases with no gene match: 8.

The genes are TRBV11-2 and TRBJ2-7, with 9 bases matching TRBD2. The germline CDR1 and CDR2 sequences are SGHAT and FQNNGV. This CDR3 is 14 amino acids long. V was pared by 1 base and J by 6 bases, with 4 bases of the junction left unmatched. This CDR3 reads CASSLAGLASEQYF. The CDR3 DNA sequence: TGTGCCAGCAGCTTAGCGGGACTAGCATCCGAGCAGTACTTC.

The CDR3 here is CASSTGTILSGANVLTF. The DNA of the CDR3 is TGTGCCAGCAGCACCGGGACGATATTGTCTGGGGCCAACGTCCTGACTTTC. This sequence joins TRBV5-8 and TRBJ2-6; tentatively, D is TRBD1 or TRBD2 (5 bases each). This CDR3 spans 17 amino acids. V lost 4 bases and J lost 1, with 15 bases in between. Germline loops: CDR1 SGHTS, CDR2 YDEGEE.

CDR3 bases: TGTGCCAGCAGCTTAGTTTCTAGCGGGGGCCACGAGCAGTACTTC. Encoded protein: CASSLVSSGGHEQYF. V and J are TRBV11-2 and TRBJ2-7; 10 nucleotides agree with TRBD2. CDR3 length: 15 amino acids. V lost 1 base to trimming and J lost 5 bases; unmatched junction nucleotides: 5. Looked up from germline, CDR1 is SGHAT and CDR2 is FQNNGV.

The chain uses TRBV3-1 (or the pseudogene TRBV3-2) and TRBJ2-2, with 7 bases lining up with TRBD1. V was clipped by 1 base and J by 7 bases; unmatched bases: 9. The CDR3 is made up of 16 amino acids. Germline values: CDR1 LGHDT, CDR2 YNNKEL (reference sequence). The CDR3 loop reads CASSQARDRPFGELFF. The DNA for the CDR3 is TGTGCCAGCAGCCAAGCCCGGGACAGACCATTCGGGGAGCTGTTTTTT.

CDR3 nucleotides: TGTGCCAGCAGTGAACTAGCGGGAGATACAGATACGCAGTATTTT. Protein product: CASSELAGDTDTQYF. The rearrangement joins TRBV6-1 to TRBJ2-3; TRBD2 agrees at 10 bases. The CDR3 covers 15 residues. The trim removed 2 bases at V and 3 bases at J, leaving 2 bases unmatched. The germline V gene has CDR1 MNHNS and CDR2 SASEGT.

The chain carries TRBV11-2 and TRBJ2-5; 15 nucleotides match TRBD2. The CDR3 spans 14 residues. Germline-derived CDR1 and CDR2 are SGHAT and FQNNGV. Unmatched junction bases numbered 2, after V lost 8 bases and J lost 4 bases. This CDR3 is CASAGLAGGETQYF. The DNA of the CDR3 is TGTGCCAGCGCGGGACTAGCGGGAGGAGAGACCCAGTACTTC.

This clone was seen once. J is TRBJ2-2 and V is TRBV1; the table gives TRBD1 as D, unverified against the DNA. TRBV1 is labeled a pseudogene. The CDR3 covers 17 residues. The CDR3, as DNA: TGCACCAGCAGCCACGATAACAGGGGTTTGAACACCGGGGAGCTGTTTTTT. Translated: CTSSHDNRGLNTGELFF.

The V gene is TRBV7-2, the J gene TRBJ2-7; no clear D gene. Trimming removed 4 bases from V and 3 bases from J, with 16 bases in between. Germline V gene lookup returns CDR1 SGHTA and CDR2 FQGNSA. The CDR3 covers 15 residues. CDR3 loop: CASSSLDLLIYEQYF. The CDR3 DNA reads TGTGCCAGCAGCTCATTAGATCTACTCATCTACGAGCAGTACTTC. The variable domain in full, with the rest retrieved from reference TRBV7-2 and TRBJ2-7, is GAGVSQSPSNKVTEKGKDVELRCDPISGHTALYWYRQSLGQGLEFLIYFQGNSAPDKSGLPSDRFSAERTGGSVSTLTIQRTQQEDSAVYLCASSSLDLLIYEQYFGPGTRLTVT.

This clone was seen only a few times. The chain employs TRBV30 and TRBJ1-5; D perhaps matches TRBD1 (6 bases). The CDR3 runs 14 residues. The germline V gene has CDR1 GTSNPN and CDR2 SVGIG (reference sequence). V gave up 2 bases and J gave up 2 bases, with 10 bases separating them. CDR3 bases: TGTGCCTGGAGTCAGAACAGGGGCAATCAGCCCCAGCATTTT. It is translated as CAWSQNRGNQPQHF.

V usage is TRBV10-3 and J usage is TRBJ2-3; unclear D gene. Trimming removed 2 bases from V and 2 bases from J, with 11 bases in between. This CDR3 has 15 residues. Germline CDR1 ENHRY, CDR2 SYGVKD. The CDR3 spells CAISEPFLDTDTQYF. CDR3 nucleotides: TGTGCCATCAGTGAGCCATTTCTAGACACAGATACGCAGTATTTT.

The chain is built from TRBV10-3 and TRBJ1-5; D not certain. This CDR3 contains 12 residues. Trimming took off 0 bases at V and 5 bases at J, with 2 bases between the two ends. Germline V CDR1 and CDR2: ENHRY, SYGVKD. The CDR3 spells CAISESYQPQHF. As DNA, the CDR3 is TGTGCCATCAGTGAGTCCTATCAGCCCCAGCATTTT.

The CDR3 region is CASSTRYDYEQYF. Written as DNA, the CDR3 is TGTGCCAGTAGTACCAGGTACGACTACGAGCAGTACTTC. The gene calls are TRBV19 and TRBJ2-7, with D unresolved. V dropped 4 bases and J dropped 3 bases, with 10 bases sitting between them. Germline CDR1 and CDR2: LNHDA and SQIVND (reference sequence). This CDR3 spans 13 amino acids.

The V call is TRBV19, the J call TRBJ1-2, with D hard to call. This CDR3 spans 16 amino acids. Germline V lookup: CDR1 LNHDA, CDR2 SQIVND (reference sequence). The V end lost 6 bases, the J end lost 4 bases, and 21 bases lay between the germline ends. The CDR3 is CASSPSFGQAIYGYTF. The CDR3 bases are TGTGCCAGTAGCCCGTCGTTCGGCCAGGCTATCTATGGCTACACCTTC.

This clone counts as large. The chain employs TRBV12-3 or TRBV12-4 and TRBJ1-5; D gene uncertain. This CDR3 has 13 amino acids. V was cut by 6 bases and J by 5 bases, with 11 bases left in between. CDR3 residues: CASRRRIDQPQHF. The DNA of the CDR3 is TGTGCCAGCAGGCGACGGATTGATCAGCCCCAGCATTTT.

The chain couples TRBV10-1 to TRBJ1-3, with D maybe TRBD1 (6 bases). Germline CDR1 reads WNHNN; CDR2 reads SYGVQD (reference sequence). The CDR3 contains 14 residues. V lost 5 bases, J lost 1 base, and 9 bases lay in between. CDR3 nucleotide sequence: TGCGCCAGCAGTACCCAGGGGTCTGGAAACACCATATATTTT. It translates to CASSTQGSGNTIYF.